These 16 T cell receptor beta chains were all obtained from the same sample, sequenced in a study of cytomegalovirus exposure and HLA in healthy donors. Sequencing was performed with immunoSEQ multiplex PCR; in TCRdb, only in-frame clones are kept and a portion is missing. The sample consists of 80,000 to 100,000 clones, roughly 93% of them appearing once. Material for sequencing was PBMCs. These receptors all stem from a man aged 25 to 40 in good health and CMV-seronegative.

The sample holds one count of this clone. The chain has TRBV28 and TRBJ1-1; no firm D call. Per the germline V gene, CDR1 is MDHEN and CDR2 is SYDVKM. V shed 6 bases and J shed 6 bases, with 20 bases lying between them. There are 15 residues in the CDR3. CDR3 DNA: TGTGCCAGCAGGGCGGTGGGGTTAGTAGCGGCTGAAGCTTTCTTT. Translation: CASRAVGLVAAEAFF.

The chain recombines TRBV19 with TRBJ2-3; 8 positions match TRBD1. The CDR3 has 16 residues. The junction had 7 bases not matched to a gene; V was cut back by 3 bases and J by 2 bases. Germline assignment: CDR1 LNHDA and CDR2 SQIVND (reference sequence). In DNA, the CDR3 is TGTGCCAGTAGTATCCCTCGGGACAGGATCACAGATACGCAGTATTTT. Residues: CASSIPRDRITDTQYF.

The genes are TRBV7-9 and TRBJ2-5, with TRBD2 matching over 9 bases. J was trimmed by 3 bases and V by 2 bases; bases with no gene match: 7. This CDR3 has 16 residues. The germline V gene encodes CDR1 SEHNR and CDR2 FQNEAQ (reference sequence). The CDR3 nucleotides read TGTGCCAGCAGCTTATTGCTAGCGGGATCGGAAGAGACCCAGTACTTC. It codes for CASSLLLAGSEETQYF. The variable domain in full, completed from reference TRBV7-9 and TRBJ2-5, reads DTGVSQNPRHKITKRGQNVTFRCDPISEHNRLYWYRQTLGQGPEFLTYFQNEAQLEKSRLLSDRFSAERPKGSFSTLEIQRTEQGDSAMYLCASSLLLAGSEETQYFGPGTRLLVL.

The chain carries TRBV30 and TRBJ1-2; 7 nucleotides align to TRBD1. Germline V gene data show CDR1 as GTSNPN and CDR2 as SVGIG (reference sequence). V shed 4 bases and J 8 bases; nucleotides not matched to a gene: 16. The CDR3 is 15 residues long. In nucleotides, the CDR3 is TGTGCCTGGAAGTCGGACAGGTGGGGACGGAGGGGCTACACCTTC. Its protein is CAWKSDRWGRRGYTF.

The V gene is TRBV7-6, the J gene TRBJ1-1, with 7 nucleotides matching TRBD1. This CDR3 comprises 16 residues. The germline gives CDR1 SGHVS, CDR2 FNYEAQ. The J segment lost 4 bases and the V segment lost 5 bases, leaving 13 bases of the junction unmatched. The CDR3 here is CASSLTARGRVTEAFF. The CDR3 DNA reads as TGTGCCAGCAGCCTAACTGCGAGGGGGCGGGTCACTGAAGCTTTCTTT.

The rearrangement joins TRBV5-1 to TRBJ2-7; 11 bases align to TRBD2. CDR3 length equals 15 residues. The V and J ends lost 5 bases and 3 bases, in that order; junction bases with no gene match: 7. Germline V gene data show CDR1 as SGHRS and CDR2 as YFSETQ. Here the CDR3 DNA reads TGCGCCAGCAGGTATAGCGGGGGGGCACGCTACGAGCAGTACTTC. As protein: CASRYSGGARYEQYF.

V is TRBV5-1 and J is TRBJ2-3; 11 bases are a match to TRBD1. This CDR3 is built from 15 residues. V shed 0 bases, J shed 6 bases, and the junction held 3 bases outside the gene matches. Germline CDR1 reads SGHRS; CDR2 reads YFSETQ. The CDR3, as DNA: TGCGCCAGCAGCTTGGGGACAGGGGGCGAGGATACGCAGTATTTT. Translated: CASSLGTGGEDTQYF.

V is TRBV4-1 and J is TRBJ2-2; 10 bases agree with TRBD2. The CDR3 is 17 amino acids. J was trimmed by 5 bases and V by 4 bases; bases with no gene match: 10. Per the germline V gene, CDR1 is MGHRA and CDR2 is YSYEKL. DNA for the CDR3: TGCGCCAGCAGCCCCCCAGCGGGGGGGCCGGGGACCGGGGAGCTGTTTTTT. It codes for CASSPPAGGPGTGELFF.

The chain couples TRBV27 to TRBJ2-1, with D maybe TRBD2 (6 bases). Trimming removed 2 bases at V and 7 bases at J, with 12 bases between. Germline lookup yields CDR1 MNHEY and CDR2 SMNVEV (reference sequence). This CDR3 region has 14 residues. The CDR3 sequence: CASSLTGVGNEQFF. In DNA form, the CDR3 reads TGTGCCAGCAGTTTAACGGGAGTAGGGAATGAGCAGTTCTTC.

This chain links TRBV25-1 with TRBJ1-2, with TRBD1 identical over 11 bases. The CDR3 consists of 14 residues. Looked up from germline, CDR1 is MGHDK and CDR2 is SYGVNS. V shed 9 bases and J 6 bases; nucleotides not matched to a gene: 9. CDR3 loop: CASTNRDRGDGYTF. The CDR3 bases are TGTGCCAGTACAAACCGGGACAGGGGGGATGGCTACACCTTC.

The chain uses TRBV6-5 and TRBJ1-1, with D possibly matching TRBD1 (6 bases). V gave up 5 bases and J gave up 4 bases, with 11 bases separating them. From germline, CDR1 is MNHEY and CDR2 SVGAGI. This CDR3 has 13 residues. CDR3 coding DNA: TGTGCCAGCAGTCAAAGACAGGCCACTGAAGCTTTCTTT. Translation gives CASSQRQATEAFF.

The chain has TRBV10-2 and TRBJ1-1, with D maybe TRBD1 (6 bases). The CDR3 is 12 amino acids. Looked up from germline, CDR1 is WSHSY and CDR2 is SAAADI. V shed 5 bases and J shed 6 bases, with 10 bases lying between them. CDR3 loop: CASSTRGPEAFF. CDR3 DNA sequence: TGCGCCAGCAGTACCAGGGGACCTGAAGCTTTCTTT.

The chain links TRBV6-5 to TRBJ1-6, with TRBD1 matching over 9 bases. Germline V gene lookup returns CDR1 MNHEY and CDR2 SVGAGI. V lost 5 bases and J lost 11; bases outside the gene matches: 10. The CDR3 has 15 amino acids. The CDR3 sequence is CASSLDRGGGTPLHF. The CDR3 DNA is TGTGCCAGCAGTCTGGACAGGGGAGGTGGAACACCCCTCCACTTT.

The chain links TRBV6-6 to TRBJ2-3; the match to TRBD1 covers 7 bases. Germline CDR1 and CDR2: MNHNY and SVGAGI (reference sequence). With 1 base clipped from V and 6 bases from J, the junction kept 7 bases outside the gene matches. The CDR3 contains 15 residues. The CDR3 sequence: CASSYLGTDSDTQYF. In DNA form, the CDR3 reads TGTGCCAGCAGTTACTTAGGGACAGATTCGGATACGCAGTATTTT.

The rearrangement links TRBV23-1 to TRBJ2-7; 7 bases agree with TRBD1. TRBV23-1 is an open reading frame, and its role is uncertain. There are 20 residues in the CDR3. With 1 base clipped from V and 4 bases from J, the junction kept 22 bases outside the gene matches. The DNA for the CDR3 is TGCGCCAGCAGTCAATTAACAGGGGCGGAAATTAAGAAAAATACTTACGAGCAGTACTTC. Amino acids: CASSQLTGAEIKKNTYEQYF.

This chain connects TRBV2 to TRBJ1-1; possible D gene TRBD1, 6 bases. The germline V gene encodes CDR1 SNHLY and CDR2 FYNNEI. The CDR3 length is 16 residues. Trimming removed 2 bases at V and 4 bases at J, with 17 bases between. The CDR3 region is CASSEWGPGAITEAFF. The CDR3 DNA reads as TGTGCCAGCAGTGAATGGGGTCCAGGGGCGATCACTGAAGCTTTCTTT.